This TCR beta chain is from a study of control samples from healthy donors and cancer patients. V shed 6 bases, J shed 4 bases, and the junction held 4 bases outside the gene matches. Germline V CDR1 and CDR2: MNHEY, SVGAGI. CDR3 length: 15 residues. Repertoires were generated with immunoSEQ multiplex PCR, while TCRdb's copy carries only in-frame clones and drops some. Seen here are over 110,000 clones, around nine tenths observed once, and the top ten hold roughly 8.4%. The sequenced material came from blood. V and J are TRBV6-5 and TRBJ1-3; 12 nucleotides align to TRBD1. The sequence was obtained from a woman aged 25 to 45 in good health. CDR3 protein: CASRGTGGGGNTIYF. In DNA, the CDR3 is TGTGCCAGCAGAGGGACAGGGGGCGGAGGAAACACCATATATTTT.